This TCR beta chain was identified in a study of blood T cell repertoires in COVID-19. Study background: Samples of COVID-19 (acute and convalescent) were obtained from the United States, Italy and Spain.

The V gene's germline CDR1 is SGHTA and CDR2 FQGTGA. This CDR3 is 16 amino acids long. Trimming removed 3 bases from V and 1 base from J; junction bases left unmatched: 3. Using immunoSEQ multiplex PCR, the repertoire was profiled, and TCRdb retains in-frame clones only, with some absent. The data contain fewer than 250,000 clones, 84% of them seen just once; the ten biggest clones take up roughly 4%. This clone occurred a few times. The sequenced sample was peripheral blood. The chain has TRBV7-3 and TRBJ2-2; 9 bases fit TRBD2. The sequence was obtained from a man in his fifties or sixties with acute or convalescent COVID-19. The CDR3 loop reads CASSFSGSLNTGELFF. CDR3 coding DNA: TGTGCCAGCAGCTTTAGCGGGAGCCTGAACACCGGGGAGCTGTTTTTT.